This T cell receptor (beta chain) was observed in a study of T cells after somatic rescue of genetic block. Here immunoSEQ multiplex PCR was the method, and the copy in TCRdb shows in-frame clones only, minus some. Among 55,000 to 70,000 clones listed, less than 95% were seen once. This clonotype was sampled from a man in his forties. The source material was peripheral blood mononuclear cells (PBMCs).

This CDR3 reads CASSVGDVGPYGYTF. The CDR3 DNA is TGTGCCAGCAGCGTAGGGGACGTAGGACCCTATGGCTACACCTTC. The chain uses TRBV9 and TRBJ1-2; maybe TRBD1 (5 bases). V was shortened by 0 bases and J by 4 bases, with 13 bases between the two germline ends. This CDR3 comprises 15 residues. CDR1 is SGDLS, CDR2 YYNGEE, per germline. Full variable domain (missing parts from reference TRBV9 and TRBJ1-2): DSGVTQTPKHLITATGQRVTLRCSPRSGDLSVYWYQQSLDQGLQFLIQYYNGEERAKGNILERFSAQQFPDLHSELNLSSLELGDSALYFCASSVGDVGPYGYTFGSGTRLTVV.